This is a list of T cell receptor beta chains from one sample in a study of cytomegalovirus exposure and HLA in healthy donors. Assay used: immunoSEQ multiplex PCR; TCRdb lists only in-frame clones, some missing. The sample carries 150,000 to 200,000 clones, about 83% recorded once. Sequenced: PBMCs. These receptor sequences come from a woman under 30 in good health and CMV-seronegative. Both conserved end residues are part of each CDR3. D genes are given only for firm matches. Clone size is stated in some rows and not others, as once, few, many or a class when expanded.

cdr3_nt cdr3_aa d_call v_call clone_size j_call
TGTGCCAGCAGCTTAATGGGCAGGGAAGAGTTCTTC CASSLMGREEFF - TRBV7-8 - TRBJ2-1
TGTGCCAGCAGCTTGGAAAGGGGTGGAGATACGCAGTATTTT CASSLERGGDTQYF - TRBV5-5 few TRBJ2-3
TGTGCCAGCACGGGGGGCAGTGACTTCGCTGAAGCTTTCTTT CASTGGSDFAEAFF - TRBV2 - TRBJ1-1
TGTGCCAGCAGCGGAGAGGCCCCCTACGAGCAGTACTTC CASSGEAPYEQYF - TRBV9 - TRBJ2-7
TGTGCCAGCAGCTTAGGAAACAAGGGGTATGGAAACACCATATATTTT CASSLGNKGYGNTIYF - TRBV7-2 - TRBJ1-3
TGTGCCAGCAGTGCACAGGGAAACACCATATATTTT CASSAQGNTIYF - TRBV25-1 few TRBJ1-3
TGTGCCAGCAGTGCAGTGACCAGCGGGAGGGTAAACACAGATACGCAGTATTTT CASSAVTSGRVNTDTQYF TRBD2 TRBV2 once TRBJ2-3
TGTGCCAGCTCCGGCGGACAGACCTTCTCTGGAAACACCATATATTTT CASSGGQTFSGNTIYF - TRBV18 - TRBJ1-3
TGTGCCAGCAGCGTAGGGGGACAGGAGAACACCGGGGAGCTGTTTTTT CASSVGGQENTGELFF TRBD1 TRBV9 - TRBJ2-2
TGTGCCAGTAGTCTCTATTGGAACACTGAAGCTTTCTTT CASSLYWNTEAFF - TRBV19 few TRBJ1-1
TGCGCCAGCAGTTTGGGCGGGGGCGCAGGCACTGAAGCTTTCTTT CASSLGGGAGTEAFF - TRBV4-1 once TRBJ1-1
TGTGCCAGCAGTTACAAAGGTGCCAGGACTGAAGCTTTCTTT CASSYKGARTEAFF - TRBV6-5 - TRBJ1-1
TGTGCCAGCACTTCGGGAGGGGATGAGCAGTTCTTC CASTSGGDEQFF TRBD2 TRBV6-5 - TRBJ2-1
TGCGCCAGCAGTGAGTCGTTAGCGGGAGCCGGGGAGCTGTTTTTT CASSESLAGAGELFF TRBD2 TRBV10-1 - TRBJ2-2
TGTGCAAGTCGCTTAAGGACAGGGGACACTAACATTCAGTACTTC CASRLRTGDTNIQYF - TRBV12-2 once TRBJ2-4
TGCGCCAGCAGCTTTCTTTTTAATTACGAGCAGTACTTC CASSFLFNYEQYF - TRBV5-1 - TRBJ2-7